The 26 T cell receptor beta chains in this list originate from one sample, sequenced in a study of cytomegalovirus exposure and HLA in healthy donors. Primers included in the PCR were 60 Vbeta and 13 Jbeta primers. Using immunoSEQ multiplex PCR, the repertoire was profiled, and TCRdb retains in-frame clones only, with some absent. The sample lists tens of thousands of clones, approximately 77% occurring once. Sequencing input: PBMCs. These receptors came from a woman aged 50 to 60 in good health and CMV-seronegative.

The chain joins TRBV15 to TRBJ1-2, with 9 bases aligning to TRBD1. The CDR3 spans 14 residues. With V trimmed by 6 bases and J by 4 bases, 6 bases remained unmatched. Germline assignment: CDR1 LNHNV and CDR2 YYDKDF (reference sequence). In nucleotides, the CDR3 is TGTGCCACCAGACCCGGGACAGGGACCTATGGCTACACCTTC. This gives the protein CATRPGTGTYGYTF.

CDR3 coding DNA: TGTGCCAGCAGCTTAGCCCTGACAGAAAAAGAGACCCAGTACTTC. This codes for CASSLALTEKETQYF. This rearrangement joins TRBV7-8 to TRBJ2-5; weak D call: TRBD1 (5 bases). The CDR3 loop spans 15 amino acids. Between the trimmed V and J ends, which lost 0 bases and 3 bases, there was a span of 11 bases. Germline-derived CDR1 and CDR2 are SGHVS and FQNEAQ.

The CDR3 here is CASRTSGDSYEQYF. DNA for the CDR3: TGTGCCAGCAGAACTAGCGGGGATTCCTACGAGCAGTACTTC. This chain uses TRBV7-2 with TRBJ2-5, with TRBD2 matching over 10 bases. The J call is in doubt because the DNA end fits TRBJ2-7 better. Germline V gene lookup returns CDR1 SGHTA and CDR2 FQGNSA. The CDR3 has 14 residues.

On this clone: At one boundary the junction diverges from the germline segment, which might be a read error. The CDR3 protein is CTSSRGGEQYF. As DNA, the CDR3 is TGTACCAGCAGCCGGGGGGGCGAGCAGTACTTC. This chain connects TRBV11-2 to TRBJ2-7; 8 bases match TRBD2. The CDR3 is made up of 11 amino acids. Germline assignment: CDR1 SGHAT and CDR2 FQNNGV.

The gene calls are TRBV18 and TRBJ2-1, with TRBD2 matching over 7 bases. The V gene's germline CDR1 is KGHSH and CDR2 LQKENI. This CDR3 has 12 residues. Unmatched junction bases numbered 3, after V lost 6 bases and J lost 7 bases. The CDR3 DNA is TGTGCCAGCTCCCCCGGGGGGAATGAGCAGTTCTTC. Its protein is CASSPGGNEQFF.

The J gene is TRBJ1-5, the V gene TRBV18; TRBD1 agrees at 7 bases. With V trimmed by 3 bases and J by 4 bases, 3 bases remained unmatched. The CDR3 totals 14 residues. The germline V gene encodes CDR1 KGHSH and CDR2 LQKENI. The CDR3 DNA follows: TGTGCCAGCTCACCGGGACAGTCAAATCAGCCCCAGCATTTT. This translates into CASSPGQSNQPQHF.

This clone showed up just once. The rearrangement uses TRBV19 and TRBJ1-5, with a possible D match to TRBD1 (6 bases). The CDR3 is made up of 14 amino acids. The germline V and J ends were trimmed by 7 bases and 6 bases, with 16 bases remaining between them. Per the germline V gene, CDR1 is LNHDA and CDR2 is SQIVND (reference sequence). CDR3 amino acids: CASTLQGRSQPQHF. In nucleotides, the CDR3 is TGTGCCAGTACCCTACAGGGAAGGAGTCAGCCCCAGCATTTT. Drawing the rest from reference TRBV19 and TRBJ1-5, the complete variable domain is DGGITQSPKYLFRKEGQNVTLSCEQNLNHDAMYWYRQDPGQGLRLIYYSQIVNDFQKGDIAEGYSVSREKKESFPLTVTSAQKNPTAFYLCASTLQGRSQPQHFGDGTRLSIL.

This clone was counted between two and nine times. V gene TRBV2 combines with J gene TRBJ1-1; D gene unclear. Germline lookup yields CDR1 SNHLY and CDR2 FYNNEI. This CDR3 is 13 amino acids long. V shed 4 bases and J shed 5 bases, with 11 bases lying between them. The CDR3 DNA reads as TGTGCCAGCAGTGTTCAGGAGGGTACTGAAGCTTTCTTT. Protein: CASSVQEGTEAFF.

This chain joins TRBV19 and TRBJ1-2; TRBD1 is a possible D gene (5 bases). V was shortened by 7 bases and J by 7 bases, with 10 bases between the two germline ends. This CDR3 is 11 amino acids long. Germline V gene sequence: CDR1 LNHDA, CDR2 SQIVND (reference sequence). This chain's CDR3 is CASMSGGGYTF. The CDR3 DNA follows: TGTGCCAGTATGTCCGGGGGTGGCTACACCTTC.

This chain uses TRBV18 with TRBJ2-7, with 10 nucleotides matching TRBD1. The V and J ends lost 3 bases and 5 bases, in that order; junction bases with no gene match: 7. This CDR3 comprises 15 residues. The germline V gene encodes CDR1 KGHSH and CDR2 LQKENI. Here the CDR3 reads CASSPRQGASDEQYF. The DNA of the CDR3 is TGTGCCAGCTCACCCAGACAGGGGGCGTCGGACGAGCAGTACTTC.

V gene TRBV4-2 combines with J gene TRBJ1-1; D remains unclear. The CDR3 runs to 15 residues. In germline, CDR1 is LGHNA, CDR2 YNFKEQ. V was clipped by 3 bases and J by 3 bases, with 14 bases between them. This CDR3 reads CASSQNGLGDTEAFF. In DNA form, the CDR3 reads TGTGCCAGCAGCCAGAATGGATTGGGAGACACTGAAGCTTTCTTT.

The chain combines TRBV2 with TRBJ2-7; no reliable D call. This CDR3 comprises 12 residues. In germline, CDR1 is SNHLY, CDR2 FYNNEI. Trimming removed 1 base at V and 3 bases at J, with 4 bases between. The CDR3 DNA reads TGTGCCAGCAGTGAAGTAGACTACGAGCAGTACTTC. It is translated as CASSEVDYEQYF.

This sequence joins TRBV7-9 and TRBJ2-5; D is unclear. Trimming removed 3 bases at V and 3 bases at J, with 11 bases between. The CDR3 totals 14 residues. Germline loops: CDR1 SEHNR, CDR2 FQNEAQ (reference sequence). In DNA, the CDR3 is TGTGCCAGCAGCTTCTTAAGGCAGGAAGAGACCCAGTACTTC. Amino acids: CASSFLRQEETQYF.

This clone was picked up one time. The chain has TRBV28 and TRBJ1-5, with TRBD1 identical over 7 bases. The length of the CDR3 is 14 residues. Trimming cost V 5 bases and J 5 bases; bases outside gene matches: 6. From germline, CDR1 is MDHEN and CDR2 SYDVKM. The CDR3 nucleotides read TGTGCCAGCAGTCCGGACAGGATGGATCAGCCCCAGCATTTT. Residues: CASSPDRMDQPQHF. The whole variable domain, filled in from reference TRBV28 and TRBJ1-5, reads DVKVTQSSRYLVKRTGEKVFLECVQDMDHENMFWYRQDPGLGLRLIYFSYDVKMKEKGDIPEGYSVSREKKERFSLILESASTNQTSMYLCASSPDRMDQPQHFGDGTRLSIL.

The chain couples TRBV18 to TRBJ2-5, with 7 bases identical to TRBD1. In germline, CDR1 is KGHSH, CDR2 LQKENI. The V and J ends lost 6 bases and 0 bases, in that order; junction bases with no gene match: 4. This CDR3 spans 14 amino acids. CDR3 region: CASSPGQDQETQYF. CDR3 in DNA: TGTGCCAGCTCGCCCGGACAGGACCAAGAGACCCAGTACTTC.

V and J are TRBV7-8 and TRBJ2-3; D is unresolved. Germline V gene sequence: CDR1 SGHVS, CDR2 FQNEAQ. This CDR3 region has 15 residues. V was cut by 3 bases and J by 5 bases, with 15 bases left in between. CDR3: CASSFPGPAEDTQYF. For the CDR3, the DNA is TGTGCCAGCAGCTTTCCGGGTCCGGCTGAAGATACGCAGTATTTT.

A single count supports this clone. The J gene is TRBJ2-1, the V gene TRBV5-1; the D is unclear. The CDR3 contains 14 residues. V shed 0 bases and J shed 6 bases, with 10 bases lying between them. Germline assignment: CDR1 SGHRS and CDR2 YFSETQ. The CDR3 reads CASSLASTSNEQFF. The CDR3 nucleotides are TGCGCCAGCAGCTTGGCTTCTACCTCCAATGAGCAGTTCTTC.

In this sample, this clone turned up once. The J gene is TRBJ1-2, the V gene TRBV6-6; 10 nucleotides line up with TRBD1. After removal of 4 bases from V and 2 bases from J, the junction contained 4 bases not matched to a gene. The CDR3 has 15 amino acids. Germline values: CDR1 MNHNY, CDR2 SVGAGI (reference sequence). CDR3: CASSFPGQGNYGYTF. CDR3 DNA: TGTGCCAGCAGTTTCCCGGGACAGGGGAACTATGGCTACACCTTC.

This chain connects TRBV28 to TRBJ2-7; 11 nucleotides match TRBD2. The CDR3 is made up of 15 amino acids. Trimming cost V 8 bases and J 0 bases; bases outside gene matches: 6. Germline CDR1 is MDHEN and CDR2 is SYDVKM. CDR3 protein: CASSLAGGSSYEQYF. CDR3 nucleotide sequence: TGTGCCAGCTCCTTAGCGGGGGGGAGCTCCTACGAGCAGTACTTC.

The V call is TRBV30, the J call TRBJ1-2; maybe TRBD1 (5 bases). Germline V gene data show CDR1 as GTSNPN and CDR2 as SVGIG (reference sequence). V lost 2 bases and J lost 4, with 11 bases in between. CDR3 size: 13 residues. CDR3 nucleotide sequence: TGTGCCTGGAGTCCTTTTGACAGCTATGGCTACACCTTC. The encoded protein is CAWSPFDSYGYTF.

The chain joins TRBV4-1 to TRBJ2-5; 7 nucleotides align to TRBD2. The germline gives CDR1 MGHRA, CDR2 YSYEKL. This CDR3 has 14 residues. V lost 6 bases, J lost 1 base, and 5 bases stayed unmatched. The CDR3 loop is CASSTGGVQETQYF. Here the CDR3 DNA reads TGCGCCAGCAGTACGGGGGGTGTCCAAGAGACCCAGTACTTC.

The chain is built from TRBV28 and TRBJ1-2; the D gene is possibly TRBD1 (5 bases). The CDR3 totals 12 residues. Trimming pared 7 bases from V and 7 bases from J, leaving 13 bases between. Germline lookup yields CDR1 MDHEN and CDR2 SYDVKM. CDR3 nucleotides: TGTGCCAGCACCCTCCCGGGGGGTGGCTACACCTTC. Protein product: CASTLPGGGYTF.

The chain couples TRBV7-9 to TRBJ2-5; 7 bases match TRBD1. Germline lookup yields CDR1 SEHNR and CDR2 FQNEAQ (reference sequence). This CDR3 is built from 15 residues. The V gene end was trimmed by 4 bases and the J gene end by 5 bases; junction bases not matched to a gene: 10. The chain's CDR3 is CASSSTGVLGETQYF. The CDR3 nucleotides read TGTGCCAGCAGCTCTACAGGGGTTCTGGGGGAGACCCAGTACTTC.

The chain couples TRBV2 to TRBJ1-1; TRBD1 is a possible D gene (5 bases). Germline V lookup: CDR1 SNHLY, CDR2 FYNNEI. The CDR3 spans 13 residues. Trimming took 7 bases from V and 0 from J, leaving 9 bases between them. CDR3 nucleotides: TGTGCCAGCAAAGGGGACTTGAACACTGAAGCTTTCTTT. As protein: CASKGDLNTEAFF.

V is TRBV11-2 and J is TRBJ1-1; unclear D gene. Germline values: CDR1 SGHAT, CDR2 FQNNGV. The CDR3 sequence is 15 residues long. V lost 0 bases and J lost 3, with 11 bases in between. CDR3 sequence reads: CASSLDLKRYTEAFF. For the CDR3, the DNA is TGTGCCAGCAGCTTAGATCTAAAGCGGTACACTGAAGCTTTCTTT.

This clone has a handful of counts. The chain combines TRBV6-6 with TRBJ2-3; TRBD2 agrees at 8 bases. Germline V CDR1 and CDR2: MNHNY, SVGAGI (reference sequence). V trimming: 7 bases; J trimming: 0 bases; junction bases outside the gene matches: 6. This CDR3 spans 15 amino acids. CDR3 nucleotide sequence: TGTGCCAGCACCCATAGCGGGGCTAGCACAGATACGCAGTATTTT. Translated, it gives CASTHSGASTDTQYF.